This T cell receptor beta chain was obtained from a study of blood T cells in healthy people across ages. CDR3 length equals 16 residues. Germline CDR1 SGDLS, CDR2 YYNGEE. V lost 0 bases, J lost 6 bases, and 19 bases lay in between. The authors ran a second PCR of roughly 6 to 12 cycles using a sample-barcoded 5' primer and a J-beta primer mix. TCRdb redid the calling of the 5' RACE reads with MiXCR, one entry per CDR3 protein. Among about 800,000 distinct CDR3 sequences listed, approximately 25% were seen once. This clonotype was seen more than once but under ten times. These data were also filed under a second study, of T cells of mothers and their children. That report notes: Donors were a few healthy Caucasian mothers and their six children.

This TCR derives from a boy younger than 18 in good health. The sample comprised blood. The J gene is TRBJ2-7, the V gene TRBV9; tentatively, D is TRBD2 (7 bases). The CDR3, as DNA: TGTGCCAGCAGCGTAGACAATGGGGGCGGGAGTAGCGAGCAGTACTTC. Amino acid sequence: CASSVDNGGGSSEQYF.